Below are 26 T cell receptor beta chains sequenced from a single sample in a study of CD8 T cells in Susac syndrome. Random hexamers were used to reverse transcribe the RNA input (roughly 0.5 to 1 ug). In TCRdb, the immunoSEQ multiplex PCR reads were re-called with MiXCR into one record per CDR3 protein. The sample comprises roughly 130,000 distinct CDR3 sequences, roughly 96% of which are singletons, and around 0.12% rests with the top ten. Sequencing was performed on CD4+ T cells from PBMCs. The receptors were sampled from a human donor with multiple sclerosis.

This sequence joins TRBV20-1 and TRBJ2-4; 9 bases are a match to TRBD1. Germline V gene lookup returns CDR1 DFQATT and CDR2 SNEGSKA (reference sequence). V was clipped by 6 bases and J by 6 bases; unmatched bases: 9. The CDR3 sequence is 14 residues long. The CDR3 nucleotides are TGCAGTGCGGGACCGGGACAGGGAACAAACATTCAGTACTTC. Protein sequence: CSAGPGQGTNIQYF.

This clonotype was seen a single time. The chain combines TRBV29-1 with TRBJ1-2; perhaps TRBD1 as D (6 bases). Germline assignment: CDR1 SQVTM and CDR2 ANQGSEA. This CDR3 is built from 14 residues. Trimming took 2 bases from V and 4 from J, leaving 14 bases between them. DNA for the CDR3: TGCAGCGTTGAAACCGGCAGGGGTGGCTATGGCTACACCTTC. Translated, it gives CSVETGRGGYGYTF.

This clonotype has just one count. The DNA of the CDR3 is TGCAGCGTGGGGGAGAGGCAGACCCAGTACTTC. As protein: CSVGERQTQYF. The chain carries TRBV29-1 and TRBJ2-5; tentatively, D is TRBD1 or TRBD2 (5 bases each). V was shortened by 6 bases and J by 6 bases, with 11 bases between the two germline ends. From germline, CDR1 is SQVTM and CDR2 ANQGSEA. The CDR3 covers 11 residues.

The J gene is TRBJ1-1, the V gene TRBV14; TRBD1 matches at 9 bases. This CDR3 spans 15 amino acids. Germline-derived CDR1 and CDR2 are SGHDN and FVKESK. J gave up 6 bases and V 4 bases, and 9 bases lay outside the gene matches. The CDR3 here is CASSRRTGAGPEAFF. The CDR3 region has the DNA TGTGCCAGCAGCCGTAGGACAGGGGCAGGCCCTGAAGCTTTCTTT.

This chain uses TRBV12-3 or TRBV12-4 with TRBJ1-2, with D unclear. Deletions cut 6 bases from V and 1 base from J, with 9 bases between. This CDR3 comprises 13 residues. CDR3 region: CASSAELNYGYTF. The CDR3 DNA is TGTGCCAGCAGCGCAGAACTTAACTATGGCTACACCTTC.

The gene calls are TRBV30 and TRBJ2-7; tentative D call: TRBD2 (6 bases). The germline V and J ends were trimmed by 3 bases and 6 bases, with 12 bases remaining between them. CDR3 length: 12 residues. Germline CDR1 reads GTSNPN; CDR2 reads SVGIG (reference sequence). CDR3 sequence: CAWSGDLIEQYF. In DNA form, the CDR3 reads TGTGCCTGGAGCGGGGACTTAATCGAGCAGTACTTC.

The CDR3 spells CAIQRGTEAFF. For the CDR3, the DNA is TGTGCCATCCAAAGGGGGACTGAAGCTTTCTTT. J is TRBJ1-1 and V is TRBV28, with D possibly TRBD1 on 6 matching bases. This CDR3 comprises 11 residues. Germline V lookup: CDR1 MDHEN, CDR2 SYDVKM. V gave up 10 bases and J gave up 5 bases, with 11 bases separating them.

The V gene is TRBV5-4, the J gene TRBJ2-7; D ambiguous. From germline, CDR1 is SGHNT and CDR2 YYREEE (reference sequence). The CDR3 sequence is 14 residues long. V was shortened by 1 base and J by 2 bases, with 10 bases between the two germline ends. This CDR3 is CASSLSHQPYEQYF. DNA of the CDR3: TGTGCCAGCAGCTTGAGTCACCAGCCCTACGAGCAGTACTTC.

The rearrangement joins TRBV30 to TRBJ1-1, with D maybe TRBD1 (6 bases). This CDR3 region has 13 residues. Germline V lookup: CDR1 GTSNPN, CDR2 SVGIG (reference sequence). Trimming cost V 0 bases and J 11 bases, with 16 bases left between them. The CDR3 loop reads CAWSVLGGQGAFF. The CDR3 DNA sequence: TGTGCCTGGAGTGTATTGGGTGGGCAGGGGGCTTTCTTT. Complete variable domain (other parts from reference TRBV30 and TRBJ1-1): SQTIHQWPATLVQPVGSPLSLECTVEGTSNPNLYWYRQAAGRGLQLLFYSVGIGQISSEVPQNLSASRPQDRQFILSSKKLLLSDSGFYLCAWSVLGGQGAFFGQGTRLTVV.

The chain recombines TRBV7-2 with TRBJ1-2; 8 bases fit TRBD1. CDR1 SGHTA and CDR2 FQGNSA come from the germline V gene. After removal of 3 bases from V and 4 bases from J, the junction contained 4 bases not matched to a gene. The CDR3 spans 14 residues. CDR3 sequence: CASSFGQGGYGYTF. CDR3 DNA sequence: TGTGCCAGCAGCTTCGGACAGGGCGGCTATGGCTACACCTTC.

The chain combines TRBV18 with TRBJ1-2, with D perhaps TRBD1 (6 bases). The CDR3 is 14 residues long. The germline V and J ends were trimmed by 5 bases and 1 base, with 11 bases remaining between them. Germline CDR1 is KGHSH and CDR2 is LQKENI. CDR3 in amino acids: CASSWGRDNYGYTF. CDR3 in DNA: TGTGCCAGCTCATGGGGGCGCGATAACTATGGCTACACCTTC.

The gene calls are TRBV20-1 and TRBJ2-5, with a weak D call TRBD2 (5 bases). Germline V gene data show CDR1 as DFQATT and CDR2 as SNEGSKA (reference sequence). This CDR3 is 14 amino acids long. Trimming stripped 5 bases from V and 0 bases from J, with 13 bases between. As DNA, the CDR3 is TGCAGTGCTGTCCGGGGTGCGAACCAAGAGACCCAGTACTTC. The encoded protein is CSAVRGANQETQYF.

The chain has TRBV20-1 and TRBJ1-5; D gene uncertain. Germline V gene data show CDR1 as DFQATT and CDR2 as SNEGSKA (reference sequence). The V end lost 1 base, the J end lost 1 base, and 14 bases lay between the germline ends. This CDR3 comprises 16 residues. Here the CDR3 reads CSARGARQTSNQPQHF. The DNA of the CDR3 is TGCAGTGCTAGAGGGGCCCGGCAGACAAGCAATCAGCCCCAGCATTTT.

The CDR3 nucleotides are TGTGCCAGCAAGTGGGTGGACGCGAACACCGGGGAGCTGTTTTTT. It encodes CASKWVDANTGELFF. The chain is built from TRBV2 and TRBJ2-2; no clear D gene. CDR3 length: 15 amino acids. The V and J ends lost 7 bases and 0 bases respectively, with 12 bases between them. Germline loops: CDR1 SNHLY, CDR2 FYNNEI.

The CDR3 is CASSVRALAGNTQYF. CDR3 sequence (DNA): TGTGCCAGCAGTGTACGGGCCCTCGCCGGTAATACGCAGTATTTT. The rearrangement links TRBV6-5 to TRBJ2-3; D not resolved. Germline lookup yields CDR1 MNHEY and CDR2 SVGAGI. The CDR3 covers 15 residues. Trimming shortened V by 5 bases and J by 7 bases, and 19 bases separated the two germline ends.

The chain joins TRBV30 to TRBJ2-7; TRBD2 is a possible D gene (6 bases). Germline-derived CDR1 and CDR2 are GTSNPN and SVGIG (reference sequence). V shed 0 bases and J shed 9 bases, with 15 bases lying between them. The CDR3 contains 13 residues. CDR3 region: CAWSVSAFSGQYF. The CDR3 DNA reads as TGTGCCTGGAGTGTCTCGGCGTTTAGCGGGCAGTACTTC. Variable domain in full (rest from reference TRBV30 and TRBJ2-7): SQTIHQWPATLVQPVGSPLSLECTVEGTSNPNLYWYRQAAGRGLQLLFYSVGIGQISSEVPQNLSASRPQDRQFILSSKKLLLSDSGFYLCAWSVSAFSGQYFGPGTRLTVT.

The chain joins TRBV28 to TRBJ2-7, with 9 bases aligning to TRBD1. V was pared by 3 bases and J by 8 bases, with 8 bases of the junction left unmatched. This CDR3 comprises 14 residues. Germline values: CDR1 MDHEN, CDR2 SYDVKM. This chain's CDR3 is CASSFGTGSNKQYF. The DNA of the CDR3 is TGTGCCAGCAGTTTCGGGACAGGGAGTAACAAGCAGTACTTC.

This chain joins TRBV5-1 and TRBJ2-5; TRBD2 matches at 7 bases. The CDR3 sequence is 13 residues long. From germline, CDR1 is SGHRS and CDR2 YFSETQ. V lost 2 bases, J lost 4 bases, and 2 bases stayed unmatched. CDR3 sequence (DNA): TGCGCCAGCAGCTTTGCGGGAGCAGAGACCCAGTACTTC. Translating gives CASSFAGAETQYF.

The chain uses TRBV6-6 and TRBJ1-5; 7 bases match TRBD1. Germline loops: CDR1 MNHNY, CDR2 SVGAGI (reference sequence). V was pared by 6 bases and J by 6 bases, with 11 bases of the junction left unmatched. The CDR3 has 15 residues. CDR3 DNA sequence: TGTGCCAGCAGCACATACAGGGGAGGGGCTCAGCCCCAGCATTTT. Translation gives CASSTYRGGAQPQHF.

V usage is TRBV24-1 and J usage is TRBJ2-7; 7 nucleotides agree with TRBD1. The germline V gene has CDR1 KGHDR and CDR2 SFDVKD. CDR3 length: 13 residues. V dropped 10 bases and J dropped 5; count of bases not matched to a gene: 10. In nucleotides, the CDR3 is TGTGCCACTGCGACAGGGTCTAATGACGAGCAGTACTTC. It encodes CATATGSNDEQYF.

This clonotype occurred once. This chain connects TRBV12-3 or TRBV12-4 to TRBJ1-5, with D maybe TRBD1 (5 bases). There are 16 residues in the CDR3. V was trimmed by 6 bases and J by 2 bases, leaving 17 bases between them. CDR3 sequence: CASRYIGATGNQPQHF. CDR3 bases: TGTGCCAGCAGATACATTGGGGCAACGGGCAATCAGCCCCAGCATTTT.

The genes are TRBV7-2 and TRBJ2-7; D remains unclear. Germline V gene sequence: CDR1 SGHTA, CDR2 FQGNSA. This CDR3 has 12 residues. V gave up 5 bases and J gave up 1 base, with 6 bases separating them. CDR3 region: CASSPISYEQYF. The CDR3 nucleotides are TGTGCCAGCAGCCCGATTTCCTACGAGCAGTACTTC. The full variable domain, completed using reference TRBV7-2 and TRBJ2-7, is GAGVSQSPSNKVTEKGKDVELRCDPISGHTALYWYRQSLGQGLEFLIYFQGNSAPDKSGLPSDRFSAERTGGSVSTLTIQRTQQEDSAVYLCASSPISYEQYFGPGTRLTVT.

The rearrangement joins TRBV5-1 to TRBJ2-3; D uncertain. This CDR3 comprises 12 residues. V dropped 5 bases and J dropped 5 bases, with 9 bases sitting between them. Per germline, CDR1 SGHRS and CDR2 YFSETQ. For the CDR3, the DNA is TGCGCCAGCAGGGAAGCTGGAGATACGCAGTATTTT. As protein: CASREAGDTQYF.

The chain recombines TRBV5-1 with TRBJ1-5; TRBD1 matches 7 bases. The CDR3 is 14 residues long. V trimming: 3 bases; J trimming: 2 bases; junction bases outside the gene matches: 2. Looked up from germline, CDR1 is SGHRS and CDR2 is YFSETQ. DNA for the CDR3: TGCGCCAGCAGCTCACAGGGGCGCAATCAGCCCCAGCATTTT. Residues: CASSSQGRNQPQHF. The variable domain in full, completed from reference TRBV5-1 and TRBJ1-5, reads KAGVTQTPRYLIKTRGQQVTLSCSPISGHRSVSWYQQTPGQGLQFLFEYFSETQRNKGNFPGRFSGRQFSNSRSEMNVSTLELGDSALYLCASSSQGRNQPQHFGDGTRLSIL.

The chain has TRBV20-1 and TRBJ2-1; TRBD2 matches 8 bases. Germline CDR1 DFQATT, CDR2 SNEGSKA (reference sequence). The CDR3 totals 15 residues. V lost 1 base, J lost 6 bases, and 8 bases stayed unmatched. The CDR3 loop is CSARGAAGGFNEQFF. The CDR3 DNA follows: TGCAGTGCTAGAGGGGCGGCGGGAGGATTCAATGAGCAGTTCTTC.

V is TRBV27 and J is TRBJ1-2, with D possibly being TRBD1 (6 bases). V lost 3 bases and J 2 bases, leaving 7 bases between the germline ends. CDR3 length: 13 residues. Germline-derived CDR1 and CDR2 are MNHEY and SMNVEV (reference sequence). The CDR3, as DNA: TGTGCCAGCAGTTTCAGGGGAAACTATGGCTACACCTTC. Translation: CASSFRGNYGYTF.